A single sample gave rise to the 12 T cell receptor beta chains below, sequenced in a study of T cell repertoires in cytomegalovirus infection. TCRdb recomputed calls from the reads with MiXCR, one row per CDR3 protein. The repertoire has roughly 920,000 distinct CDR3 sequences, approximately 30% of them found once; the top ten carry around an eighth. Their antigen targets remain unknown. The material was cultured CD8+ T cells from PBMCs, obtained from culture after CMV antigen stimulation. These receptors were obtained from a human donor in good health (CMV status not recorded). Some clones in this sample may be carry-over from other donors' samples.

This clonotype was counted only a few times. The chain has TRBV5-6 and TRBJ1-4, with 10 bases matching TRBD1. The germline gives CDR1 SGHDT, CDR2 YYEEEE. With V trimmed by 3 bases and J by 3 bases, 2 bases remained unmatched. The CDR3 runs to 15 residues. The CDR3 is CASSWGTGANEKLFF. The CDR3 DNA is TGTGCCAGCAGCTGGGGGACAGGGGCTAATGAAAAACTGTTTTTT. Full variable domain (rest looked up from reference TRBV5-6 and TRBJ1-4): DAGVTQSPTHLIKTRGQQVTLRCSPKSGHDTVSWYQQALGQGPQFIFQYYEEEERQRGNFPDRFSGHQFPNYSSELNVNALLLGDSALYLCASSWGTGANEKLFFGSGTQLSVL.

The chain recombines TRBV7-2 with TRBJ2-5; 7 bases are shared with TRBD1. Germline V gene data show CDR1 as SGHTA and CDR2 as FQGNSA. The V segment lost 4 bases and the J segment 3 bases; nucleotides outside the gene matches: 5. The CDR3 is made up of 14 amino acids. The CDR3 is CASSSTGNEETQYF. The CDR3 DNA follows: TGTGCCAGCAGCTCGACAGGGAACGAAGAGACCCAGTACTTC.

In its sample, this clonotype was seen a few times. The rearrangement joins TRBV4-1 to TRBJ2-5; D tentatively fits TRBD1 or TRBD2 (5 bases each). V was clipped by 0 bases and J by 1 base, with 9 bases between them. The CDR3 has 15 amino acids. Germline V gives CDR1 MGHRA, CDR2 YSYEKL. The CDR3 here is CASSQDRGTQETQYF. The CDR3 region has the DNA TGCGCCAGCAGCCAAGATCGGGGCACCCAAGAGACCCAGTACTTC.

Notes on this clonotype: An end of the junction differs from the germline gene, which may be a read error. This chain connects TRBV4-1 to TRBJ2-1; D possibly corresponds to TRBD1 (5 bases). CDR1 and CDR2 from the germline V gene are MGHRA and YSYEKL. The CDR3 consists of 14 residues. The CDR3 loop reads CATSQGIGYNEQFF. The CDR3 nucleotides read TGCGCCACCAGCCAGGGTATAGGCTACAATGAGCAGTTCTTC.

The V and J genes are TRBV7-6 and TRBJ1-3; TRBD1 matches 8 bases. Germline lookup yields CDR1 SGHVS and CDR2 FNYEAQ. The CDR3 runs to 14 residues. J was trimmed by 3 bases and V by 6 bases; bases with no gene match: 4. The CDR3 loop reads CASSDRGVGNTIYF. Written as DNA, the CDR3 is TGTGCCAGCAGTGACAGGGGAGTTGGAAACACCATATATTTT.

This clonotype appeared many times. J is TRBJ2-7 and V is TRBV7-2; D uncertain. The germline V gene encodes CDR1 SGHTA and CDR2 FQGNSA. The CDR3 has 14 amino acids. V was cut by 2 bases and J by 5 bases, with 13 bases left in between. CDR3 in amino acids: CASSLTPRRDEQYV. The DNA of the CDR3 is TGTGCCAGCAGCTTAACCCCTCGAAGAGACGAGCAGTACGTC.

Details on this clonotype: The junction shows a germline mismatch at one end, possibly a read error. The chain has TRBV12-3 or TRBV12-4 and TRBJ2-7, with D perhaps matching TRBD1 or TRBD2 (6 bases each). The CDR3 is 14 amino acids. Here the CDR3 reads CASSLALTGARVDF. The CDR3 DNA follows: TGTGCCAGCAGTTTAGCGCTAACGGGGGCTCGGGTGGACTTC.

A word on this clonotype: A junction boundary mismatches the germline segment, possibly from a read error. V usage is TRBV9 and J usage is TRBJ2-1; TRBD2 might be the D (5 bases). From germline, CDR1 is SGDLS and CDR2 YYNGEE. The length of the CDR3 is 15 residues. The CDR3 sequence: CDSSVGGGPYNEQFF. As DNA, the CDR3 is TGTGACAGCAGCGTAGGAGGAGGCCCTTACAATGAGCAGTTCTTC.

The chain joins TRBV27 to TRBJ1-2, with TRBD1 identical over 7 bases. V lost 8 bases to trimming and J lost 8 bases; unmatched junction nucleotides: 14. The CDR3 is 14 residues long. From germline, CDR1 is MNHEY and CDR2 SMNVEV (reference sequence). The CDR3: CASGLDRAGRGYTF. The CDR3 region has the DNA TGTGCCAGCGGATTAGACAGGGCTGGGCGCGGCTACACCTTC.

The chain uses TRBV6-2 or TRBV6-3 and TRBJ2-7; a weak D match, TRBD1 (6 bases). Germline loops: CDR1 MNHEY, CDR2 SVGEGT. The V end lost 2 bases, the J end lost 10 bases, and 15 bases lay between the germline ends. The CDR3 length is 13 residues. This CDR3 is CASSYNSPGQQYV. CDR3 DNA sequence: TGTGCCAGCAGTTACAATTCTCCGGGACAACAGTACGTC.

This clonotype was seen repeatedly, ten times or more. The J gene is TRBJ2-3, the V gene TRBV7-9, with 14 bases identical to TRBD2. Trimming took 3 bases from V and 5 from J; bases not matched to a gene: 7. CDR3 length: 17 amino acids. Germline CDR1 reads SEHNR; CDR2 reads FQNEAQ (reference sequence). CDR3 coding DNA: TGTGCCAGCAGCTTTCCGACTAGCGGGGGGGCCAGAGATACGCAGTATTTT. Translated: CASSFPTSGGARDTQYF.

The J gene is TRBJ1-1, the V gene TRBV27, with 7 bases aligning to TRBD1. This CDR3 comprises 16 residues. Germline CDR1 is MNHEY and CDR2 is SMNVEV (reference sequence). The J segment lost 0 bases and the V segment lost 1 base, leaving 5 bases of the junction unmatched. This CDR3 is CASSLFAGGMNTEAFF. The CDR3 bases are TGTGCCAGCAGTTTATTTGCAGGGGGGATGAACACTGAAGCTTTCTTT.